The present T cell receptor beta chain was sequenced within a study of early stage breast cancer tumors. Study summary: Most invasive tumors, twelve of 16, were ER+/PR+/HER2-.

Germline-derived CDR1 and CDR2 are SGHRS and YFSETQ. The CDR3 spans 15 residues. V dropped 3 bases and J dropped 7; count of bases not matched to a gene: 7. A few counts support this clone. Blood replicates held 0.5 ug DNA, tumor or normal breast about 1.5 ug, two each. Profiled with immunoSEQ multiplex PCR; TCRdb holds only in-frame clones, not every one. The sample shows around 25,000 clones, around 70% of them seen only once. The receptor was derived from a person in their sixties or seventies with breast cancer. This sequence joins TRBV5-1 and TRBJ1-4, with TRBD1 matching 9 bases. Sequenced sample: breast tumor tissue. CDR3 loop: CASSSQGTGSEKLFF. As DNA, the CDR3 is TGCGCCAGCAGCTCCCAAGGGACAGGGTCTGAAAAACTGTTTTTT.